This is a list of T cell receptor beta chains from one sample in a study of T cell changes during pregnancy in multiple sclerosis. Sequenced by immunoSEQ multiplex PCR; TCRdb stores in-frame clones only, minus some. The repertoire has approximately 130,000 clones, roughly 95% of them found once; the top ten carry approximately 0.45%. The sequences come from peripheral blood, collected after pregnancy. These receptors were taken from a female donor with multiple sclerosis, enrolled in a pregnancy study. The CDR3 runs from the conserved cysteine through the conserved F or W. A D gene is named only where the DNA matches it firmly. Clone size is given for some rows only: seen once, a few or many times, or a class if the clone is expanded.

CDR3 protein	CDR3 DNA	clone size	D gene	J gene	V gene
CASSRGTGGSYEQYF	TGCGCCAGCAGCAGAGGGACAGGGGGCTCCTACGAGCAGTACTTC	NA	TRBD1	TRBJ2-7	TRBV5-1
CATMTGNEQYF	TGTGCCACCATGACGGGAAACGAGCAGTACTTC	NA	NA	TRBJ2-7	TRBV19
CASSLGGRVYEQYF	TGCGCCAGCAGCTTAGGGGGCAGGGTCTACGAGCAGTACTTC	NA	TRBD1	TRBJ2-7	TRBV5-1
CASSLERQGEAYEQYF	TGTGCCAGCAGCTTAGAGCGACAGGGGGAGGCCTACGAGCAGTACTTC	NA	TRBD1	TRBJ2-7	TRBV7-2
CASSFDRLNTEAFF	TGTGCCAGCAGCTTTGACAGGCTGAACACTGAAGCTTTCTTT	NA	NA	TRBJ1-1	TRBV7-9
CASKFDSKVGETQYF	TGTGCCAGCAAGTTCGACAGTAAAGTTGGGGAGACCCAGTACTTC	NA	NA	TRBJ2-5	TRBV6-6
CASSLSGTGGFYEQYF	TGTGCCAGCAGTCTTTCCGGGACAGGGGGCTTCTACGAGCAGTACTTC	NA	TRBD1	TRBJ2-7	TRBV28
CASSRGGTEAFF	TGTGCCAGCAGCAGGGGCGGCACTGAAGCTTTCTTT	NA	NA	TRBJ1-1	TRBV6-6
CASSSGTNTGELFF	TGTGCCAGCAGTTCCGGGACTAACACCGGGGAGCTGTTTTTT	NA	NA	TRBJ2-2	TRBV5-8
CASSVGQDTYEQYF	TGTGCCAGCAGCGTAGGCCAGGACACCTACGAGCAGTACTTC	NA	NA	TRBJ2-7	TRBV9
CASSLAAGGREQYF	TGTGCCAGCAGCTTAGCAGCGGGAGGTCGCGAGCAGTACTTC	NA	TRBD2	TRBJ2-7	TRBV7-9
CAWSSGETQYF	TGTGCCTGGAGTTCCGGGGAGACCCAGTACTTC	NA	NA	TRBJ2-5	TRBV30
CASSRIKSSYNEQFF	TGTGCCAGCAGCCGAATAAAGAGCTCCTACAATGAGCAGTTCTTC	NA	NA	TRBJ2-1	TRBV7-2
CSASQSTQYF	TGCAGTGCCTCACAGTCCACCCAGTACTTC	NA	NA	TRBJ2-5	TRBV20-1
CASSGRPLLSNQPQHF	TGTGCCAGCAGTGGCAGGCCATTACTTAGCAATCAGCCCCAGCATTTT	NA	NA	TRBJ1-5	TRBV6-6
CASSSGQGRETQYF	TGTGCCAGCAGCTCCGGACAGGGGAGAGAGACCCAGTACTTC	once	TRBD1	TRBJ2-5	TRBV5-4
CASSIGGRGRASGEQFF	TGTGCCAGTAGTATCGGGGGGCGAGGGAGGGCCTCGGGGGAGCAGTTCTTC	NA	NA	TRBJ2-1	TRBV19
CASSLSGQGYEQYF	TGCGCCAGCAGCTTATCCGGACAGGGTTACGAGCAGTACTTC	NA	TRBD1	TRBJ2-7	TRBV5-1
CASSTPRQGGTDTQYF	TGTGCCAGTAGTACCCCAAGACAGGGGGGCACAGATACGCAGTATTTT	NA	TRBD1	TRBJ2-3	TRBV19
CASRPQAGSYGYTF	TGTGCCAGCCGCCCCCAAGCGGGCTCCTATGGCTACACCTTC	NA	NA	TRBJ1-2	TRBV19
CASNLGVSTDTQYF	TGTGCCAGTAATTTAGGGGTCAGCACAGATACGCAGTATTTT	NA	NA	TRBJ2-3	TRBV19
CASSHAVTYEQYF	TGTGCCAGTAGTCACGCAGTAACCTACGAGCAGTACTTC	NA	NA	TRBJ2-7	TRBV19
CASSFQYEQYF	TGTGCCAGCAGTTTTCAGTACGAGCAGTACTTC	NA	NA	TRBJ2-7	TRBV28
CASSQTSGIVNEQFF	TGTGCCAGCAGCCAAACTAGCGGGATCGTCAATGAGCAGTTCTTC	few	TRBD2	TRBJ2-1	TRBV5-5
CASSLGGPADTQYF	TGCGCCAGCAGTTTAGGAGGGCCGGCAGATACGCAGTATTTT	NA	NA	TRBJ2-3	TRBV5-1
CASSLLGGPGQWPQYF	TGTGCCAGCAGCTTGTTGGGAGGACCGGGACAGTGGCCGCAGTATTTT	NA	NA	TRBJ2-3	TRBV5-8
CASSLVVQSRSSGYEQFF	TGTGCCAGCAGCTTGGTGGTCCAGTCGCGGTCTAGTGGGTATGAGCAGTTCTTC	NA	NA	TRBJ2-1	TRBV7-2
CASSYTHPQSRAFF	TGTGCCAGCAGTTACACACACCCACAGTCTCGGGCTTTCTTT	once	NA	TRBJ1-1	TRBV6-6
CAWSVLQGFNSPLHF	TGTGCCTGGAGTGTACTCCAGGGCTTCAATTCACCCCTCCACTTT	NA	NA	TRBJ1-6	TRBV30
CASSNGYEQYF	TGTGCCAGCAGTAACGGCTACGAGCAGTACTTC	NA	NA	TRBJ2-7	TRBV27
CASSIVAGELFF	TGTGCCAGTAGTATAGTCGCCGGGGAGCTGTTTTTT	few	NA	TRBJ2-2	TRBV19
CASSYLAGHGFF	TGTGCCAGCAGTTACCTCGCAGGCCATGGGTTCTTC	NA	NA	TRBJ2-1	TRBV6-6
CASSSPGGRGNTEAFF	TGCGCCAGCAGCTCCCCAGGGGGCCGGGGGAACACTGAAGCTTTCTTT	NA	TRBD1	TRBJ1-1	TRBV5-1
CASSDRRAEQYF	TGTGCCAGCAGTGATAGGAGGGCCGAGCAGTACTTC	NA	NA	TRBJ2-7	TRBV28
CASSQVEAHLSSYNEQFF	TGTGCCAGCAGCCAAGTTGAGGCGCACCTGAGCTCCTACAATGAGCAGTTCTTC	NA	NA	TRBJ2-1	TRBV14
CAISESGDRGLNYGYTF	TGTGCCATCAGTGAGTCGGGAGACAGGGGGCTGAACTATGGCTACACCTTC	NA	TRBD1	TRBJ1-2	TRBV10-3
CASSYAGTEAFF	TGTGCCAGCAGTTATGCAGGCACTGAAGCTTTCTTT	NA	NA	TRBJ1-1	TRBV6-5
CATSRSLGTANQPQHF	TGTGCCACCAGCAGATCATTAGGGACAGCAAATCAGCCCCAGCATTTT	NA	TRBD1	TRBJ1-5	TRBV15
CASSSSAYEQYF	TGTGCCAGCAGCTCTAGCGCTTACGAGCAGTACTTC	NA	NA	TRBJ2-7	TRBV5-6
CAWTQQEFFARSFFF	TGTGCCTGGACCCAACAGGAGTTCTTCGCCCGTTCCTTCTTCTTC	NA	NA	TRBJ1-2	TRBV30
CSASLIYEQYF	TGCAGTGCTAGCCTAATCTACGAGCAGTACTTC	NA	NA	TRBJ2-7	TRBV20-1
CASRAPGSLNEKLFF	TGTGCCAGCAGAGCCCCCGGGTCCCTTAATGAAAAACTGTTTTTT	NA	NA	TRBJ1-4	TRBV28
CASSSGQGGNQPQHF	TGTGCCAGCAGCTCCGGACAGGGAGGCAATCAGCCCCAGCATTTT	NA	TRBD1	TRBJ1-5	TRBV5-6
CASTHTKTSGSDIQYF	TGCGCCAGCACCCACACGAAGACTAGCGGGAGTGACATTCAGTACTTC	once	TRBD2	TRBJ2-4	TRBV4-1
CASSPPGTDDQPQHF	TGTGCCAGCTCACCACCTGGGACAGACGATCAGCCCCAGCATTTT	NA	TRBD1	TRBJ1-5	TRBV18
CASRPDRNNQPQHF	TGTGCCAGTAGACCCGACAGAAACAATCAGCCCCAGCATTTT	NA	NA	TRBJ1-5	TRBV19
CASSLVVLQMNTEAFF	TGTGCCAGCAGCTTAGTAGTGTTACAGATGAACACTGAAGCTTTCTTT	NA	NA	TRBJ1-1	TRBV7-2
CASGSQANEKLFF	TGTGCCAGCGGCTCTCAGGCAAATGAAAAACTGTTTTTT	NA	NA	TRBJ1-4	TRBV6-5
CAWYSARGYGYTF	TGTGCCTGGTATTCGGCCCGGGGTTATGGCTACACCTTC	NA	NA	TRBJ1-2	TRBV30
CASLSGRGNTGELFF	TGTGCCAGTCTTAGCGGGAGGGGTAACACCGGGGAGCTGTTTTTT	NA	TRBD2	TRBJ2-2	TRBV27
CASSYRGQADDEAFF	TGTGCCAGCAGCTATCGAGGACAGGCGGACGATGAAGCTTTCTTT	once	TRBD1	TRBJ1-1	TRBV7-9
CASSDVLGAIGETQYF	TGTGCCAGCAGTGACGTCCTGGGGGCTATTGGCGAGACCCAGTACTTC	NA	NA	TRBJ2-5	TRBV27
CASSIKSAVITDTQYF	TGTGCCAGTAGTATTAAATCTGCGGTGATCACAGATACGCAGTATTTT	NA	NA	TRBJ2-3	TRBV19
CASSQTGLAGGPNTGELFF	TGTGCCAGCAGCCAAACCGGACTAGCGGGAGGACCGAACACCGGGGAGCTGTTTTTT	NA	TRBD2	TRBJ2-2	TRBV4-2
CASSLGGGRLMETQYF	TGTGCCAGCAGTTTAGGGGGAGGGAGGCTGATGGAGACCCAGTACTTC	NA	TRBD2	TRBJ2-5	TRBV28